This T cell receptor beta chain was obtained from a study of T-cell memory formation after mild COVID-19. Study findings and constraints: While clones contracting from day 15 to 85 were balanced between CD4 and CD8, later expanders leaned CD4+.

TCRdb processed the 5' RACE reads anew with MiXCR; each CDR3 protein has one entry. The sample records hundreds of thousands of distinct CDR3 sequences, roughly 21% being singletons. This CDR3 spans 15 amino acids. Germline V CDR1 and CDR2: MGHRA, YSYEKL. V lost 8 bases, J lost 5 bases, and 20 bases lay in between. This clonotype came up a few times. Its specificity is not known. The receptor's source is an adult woman who had mild COVID-19 (a few samples of this study predate the infection). Cell type and time point are not known. Sequencing was performed on PBMCs or a T cell subset sorted from them (not recorded which). This sequence joins TRBV4-1 and TRBJ2-3, with D maybe TRBD2 (7 bases). This CDR3 is CASRWGGGDGDTQYF. The CDR3 nucleotides are TGCGCCAGCCGCTGGGGGGGCGGGGACGGAGATACGCAGTATTTT.